This record concerns one T cell receptor (beta chain) sequence. Its antigen is as yet unknown. This sample stems from a study of cytomegalovirus exposure and HLA in healthy donors. Findings and limits, study-wide: Immune exposure information available was restricted to CMV serostatus. In a later analysis, a genetic analysis reported fewer productive-TCR N-insertions in an Asian-associated ancestry cluster than the cohort average.

CDR3 length: 15 amino acids. Germline assignment: CDR1 SGHNT and CDR2 YENEEA. V trimming: 5 bases; J trimming: 1 base; junction bases outside the gene matches: 6. PCR amplification relied on 60 Vbeta primers (plus 13 Jbeta primers). Methods used by the authors: Later reanalysis found 70 million to 95 million unique TCR beta chains, 10 million to 12 million of them shared. Using immunoSEQ multiplex PCR, the repertoire was profiled, and TCRdb retains in-frame clones only, with some absent. The V and J calls and clone size were taken over from that table, and D and trimming were inferred from the DNA. The sample has approximately 100,000 clones, over 70% seen once.

The source of this sequence is a man aged 50 to 60 in good health and CMV-seronegative. Sequencing was done on a sample of PBMCs. This chain connects TRBV11-3 to TRBJ1-1, with 8 bases identical to TRBD1. The CDR3 nucleotides read TGTGCCAGCAGCCCAAGGACAGGGACGAACACTGAAGCTTTCTTT. It yields the protein CASSPRTGTNTEAFF.